A selection of T cell receptor beta chains follows, all from one sample in a study of human T cells and chemical hapten exposure. TCRdb reprocessed the RACE reads via MiXCR and lists one record per CDR3 protein. The sample lists about 85,000 distinct CDR3 sequences; 8.5% were seen once. The sample was whole blood, taken in connection with sensitization to the hapten diphenylcyclopropenone (DPC). The receptors originated from a man aged 35-49 years with alopecia areata. Some clones in this sample may be carry-over from other donors' samples. CDR3s include the opening cysteine and the closing phenylalanine or tryptophan. The order of the fields is V gene, D gene, clone size, J gene, CDR3 protein, CDR3 DNA. A D gene is named only where the DNA matches it firmly. Some rows mark clone size as missing; the rest say once, few, many or name a class of expanded clone.

v_gene: TRBV7-9; d_gene: TRBD1; abundance: -; j_gene: TRBJ1-6; CDR3aa: CASSLFGGRGDSPLHF; CDR3nt: TGTGCCAGCAGCTTATTCGGCGGCAGGGGGGATTCACCCCTCCACTTT
v_gene: TRBV25-1; d_gene: -; abundance: few; j_gene: TRBJ1-1; CDR3aa: CASSATGYTEAFF; CDR3nt: TGTGCCAGCAGTGCTACAGGATACACTGAAGCTTTCTTT
v_gene: TRBV7-2; d_gene: -; abundance: -; j_gene: TRBJ2-3; CDR3aa: CASSPQSGTDTQYF; CDR3nt: TGTGCCAGCAGCCCGCAGTCGGGGACAGATACGCAGTATTTT
v_gene: TRBV28; d_gene: TRBD1; abundance: few; j_gene: TRBJ1-4; CDR3aa: CASSFLQGTIEKLFF; CDR3nt: TGTGCCAGCAGTTTCTTACAGGGGACTATCGAAAAACTGTTTTTT
v_gene: TRBV4-1; d_gene: -; abundance: -; j_gene: TRBJ2-1; CDR3aa: CASSRGPDAQQFF; CDR3nt: TGCGCCAGCAGCCGGGGGCCAGACGCGCAGCAGTTCTTC
v_gene: TRBV4-3; d_gene: TRBD2; abundance: many; j_gene: TRBJ2-7; CDR3aa: CASSPTSGNYEQYF; CDR3nt: TGCGCCAGCAGCCCCACTAGCGGGAACTACGAGCAGTACTTC
v_gene: TRBV23-1; d_gene: TRBD1; abundance: -; j_gene: TRBJ2-6; CDR3aa: CASSQSQGQEYSGANVLTF; CDR3nt: TGCGCCAGCAGTCAATCGCAGGGACAGGAGTACTCTGGGGCCAACGTCCTGACTTTC
v_gene: TRBV21-1; d_gene: -; abundance: many; j_gene: TRBJ1-1; CDR3aa: CASSLQGVRSTEAFF; CDR3nt: TGTGCCAGCAGCCTACAGGGGGTTAGGAGCACTGAAGCTTTCTTT
v_gene: TRBV9; d_gene: -; abundance: -; j_gene: TRBJ1-4; CDR3aa: CASSVGGNDNEKLFF; CDR3nt: TGTGCCAGCAGCGTAGGAGGGAACGATAATGAAAAACTGTTTTTT
v_gene: TRBV24-1; d_gene: -; abundance: -; j_gene: TRBJ2-2; CDR3aa: CATSDHDRNGELFF; CDR3nt: TGTGCCACCAGTGATCACGACAGGAACGGGGAGCTGTTTTTT
v_gene: TRBV7-2; d_gene: -; abundance: -; j_gene: TRBJ2-3; CDR3aa: CASSLLAGRGETDTQYF; CDR3nt: TGTGCCAGCAGCTTATTGGCGGGTAGAGGTGAGACAGATACGCAGTATTTT
v_gene: TRBV12-3/TRBV12-4; d_gene: -; abundance: -; j_gene: TRBJ2-1; CDR3aa: CASSRFSYNEQFF; CDR3nt: TGTGCCAGCAGTCGTTTCTCCTACAATGAGCAGTTCTTC
v_gene: TRBV28; d_gene: TRBD1; abundance: -; j_gene: TRBJ2-3; CDR3aa: CASNRGRTDTQYF; CDR3nt: TGTGCCAGCAACAGGGGACGCACAGATACGCAGTATTTT
v_gene: TRBV5-1; d_gene: -; abundance: -; j_gene: TRBJ1-2; CDR3aa: CASRDTKNELYTF; CDR3nt: TGCGCCAGCCGTGACACGAAGAACGAACTCTACACCTTC
v_gene: TRBV6-2/TRBV6-3; d_gene: TRBD2; abundance: many; j_gene: TRBJ2-1; CDR3aa: CASSPQAGVNEQFF; CDR3nt: TGTGCCAGCAGTCCCCAAGCGGGAGTAAATGAGCAGTTCTTC
v_gene: TRBV5-1; d_gene: TRBD2; abundance: few; j_gene: TRBJ2-3; CDR3aa: CASSSLSGSVDTQYF; CDR3nt: TGCGCCAGCAGCTCCCTTAGCGGGAGCGTAGATACGCAGTATTTT
v_gene: TRBV7-3; d_gene: -; abundance: many; j_gene: TRBJ1-4; CDR3aa: CASSLNVEEQVEKLFF; CDR3nt: TGTGCCAGCAGCTTAAACGTGGAGGAGCAGGTTGAAAAACTGTTTTTT
v_gene: TRBV7-8; d_gene: -; abundance: many; j_gene: TRBJ1-1; CDR3aa: CASSSTGGIIGSANTEAFF; CDR3nt: TGTGCCAGCAGCTCGACGGGGGGAATTATCGGTTCAGCTAACACTGAAGCTTTCTTT
v_gene: TRBV20-1; d_gene: TRBD2; abundance: -; j_gene: TRBJ2-3; CDR3aa: CSASHFASGERGVTEYF; CDR3nt: TGCAGTGCTAGTCATTTCGCTAGCGGAGAGAGAGGGGTGACGGAGTATTTT
v_gene: TRBV29-1; d_gene: -; abundance: many; j_gene: TRBJ2-5; CDR3aa: CSVEVVERAETQYF; CDR3nt: TGCAGCGTTGAGGTAGTTGAGAGGGCTGAGACCCAGTACTTC
v_gene: TRBV29-1; d_gene: -; abundance: many; j_gene: TRBJ1-2; CDR3aa: CSVDPSGQVDGYTF; CDR3nt: TGCAGCGTTGACCCCTCTGGGCAGGTAGATGGCTACACCTTC
v_gene: TRBV19; d_gene: -; abundance: many; j_gene: TRBJ1-5; CDR3aa: CATSWAAMNSNQPQHF; CDR3nt: TGTGCCACCTCATGGGCGGCAATGAATAGCAATCAGCCCCAGCATTTT
v_gene: TRBV9; d_gene: -; abundance: many; j_gene: TRBJ2-3; CDR3aa: CASSVGQATDTQYF; CDR3nt: TGTGCCAGCAGCGTAGGACAGGCCACAGATACGCAGTATTTT
v_gene: TRBV6-5; d_gene: -; abundance: few; j_gene: TRBJ1-5; CDR3aa: CASSYSRNQPQHF; CDR3nt: TGTGCCAGCAGTTACTCGCGGAATCAGCCCCAGCATTTT
v_gene: TRBV7-8; d_gene: TRBD2; abundance: -; j_gene: TRBJ2-5; CDR3aa: CASSLGVQRGGQETQYF; CDR3nt: TGTGCCAGCAGCTTAGGCGTCCAGCGGGGGGGCCAAGAGACCCAGTACTTC
v_gene: TRBV12-3/TRBV12-4; d_gene: TRBD1; abundance: -; j_gene: TRBJ1-2; CDR3aa: CASSFGTGNYGYTF; CDR3nt: TGTGCCAGCAGTTTCGGGACAGGAAACTATGGCTACACCTTC
v_gene: TRBV11-3; d_gene: TRBD2; abundance: few; j_gene: TRBJ2-3; CDR3aa: CASSLGLAFTDTQYF; CDR3nt: TGTGCCAGCAGCCTGGGACTAGCGTTCACAGATACGCAGTATTTT
v_gene: TRBV3-1; d_gene: TRBD1; abundance: -; j_gene: TRBJ1-2; CDR3aa: CASSQGSGTGAFGYTF; CDR3nt: TGTGCCAGCAGCCAAGGTTCCGGGACAGGCGCTTTTGGCTACACCTTC
v_gene: TRBV5-6; d_gene: TRBD2; abundance: -; j_gene: TRBJ2-1; CDR3aa: CASSWGLAGDIEQFF; CDR3nt: TGTGCCAGCAGCTGGGGACTAGCGGGAGATATTGAGCAGTTCTTC
v_gene: TRBV7-2; d_gene: TRBD2; abundance: few; j_gene: TRBJ2-3; CDR3aa: CASSSGGGKDTQYF; CDR3nt: TGTGCCAGCAGCTCGGGGGGGGGGAAAGATACGCAGTATTTT
v_gene: TRBV6-5; d_gene: TRBD2; abundance: few; j_gene: TRBJ2-5; CDR3aa: CASSYSRTSGRAMETQYF; CDR3nt: TGTGCCAGCAGTTACTCGAGGACTAGCGGGAGGGCCATGGAGACCCAGTACTTC
v_gene: TRBV13; d_gene: TRBD1; abundance: few; j_gene: TRBJ2-5; CDR3aa: CASSSGTGLGTQYF; CDR3nt: TGTGCCAGCAGCTCCGGGACAGGCCTTGGGACCCAGTACTTC
v_gene: TRBV7-3; d_gene: -; abundance: -; j_gene: TRBJ2-1; CDR3aa: CASSLSPGPNEQFF; CDR3nt: TGTGCCAGCAGCTTAAGCCCAGGGCCCAATGAGCAGTTCTTC
v_gene: TRBV7-9; d_gene: -; abundance: few; j_gene: TRBJ2-3; CDR3aa: CASSFQEDTQYF; CDR3nt: TGTGCCAGCAGCTTTCAGGAAGATACGCAGTATTTT
v_gene: TRBV7-9; d_gene: TRBD1; abundance: few; j_gene: TRBJ2-7; CDR3aa: CASSPPTGVHEQYF; CDR3nt: TGTGCCAGCAGCCCACCTACAGGGGTCCACGAGCAGTACTTC
v_gene: TRBV9; d_gene: TRBD2; abundance: many; j_gene: TRBJ2-5; CDR3aa: CASTLAGAREETQYF; CDR3nt: TGTGCCAGCACGTTAGCGGGAGCTCGGGAAGAGACCCAGTACTTC
v_gene: TRBV30; d_gene: -; abundance: -; j_gene: TRBJ2-1; CDR3aa: CAWSAGRVGSNEQFF; CDR3nt: TGTGCCTGGAGTGCCGGGCGAGTGGGATCCAATGAGCAGTTCTTC
v_gene: TRBV4-1; d_gene: -; abundance: many; j_gene: TRBJ1-2; CDR3aa: CASSQDPHPGYGYTF; CDR3nt: TGCGCCAGCAGCCAAGATCCTCATCCGGGCTATGGCTACACCTTC
v_gene: TRBV20-1; d_gene: -; abundance: many; j_gene: TRBJ1-5; CDR3aa: CSARDLLYSNQPQHF; CDR3nt: TGCAGTGCTAGGGACCTCCTTTATAGCAATCAGCCCCAGCATTTT
v_gene: TRBV7-2; d_gene: TRBD1; abundance: few; j_gene: TRBJ1-5; CDR3aa: CASSLAGGVQPQHF; CDR3nt: TGTGCCAGCAGCTTAGCAGGGGGCGTTCAGCCCCAGCATTTT
v_gene: TRBV7-2; d_gene: -; abundance: -; j_gene: TRBJ1-1; CDR3aa: CASTNGQLMNTEAFF; CDR3nt: TGTGCCAGCACCAACGGACAGCTCATGAACACTGAAGCTTTCTTT
v_gene: TRBV20-1; d_gene: TRBD1; abundance: few; j_gene: TRBJ1-1; CDR3aa: CSATYQGAGAEAFF; CDR3nt: TGCAGTGCTACTTACCAGGGGGCGGGGGCTGAAGCTTTCTTT
v_gene: TRBV6-2/TRBV6-3; d_gene: TRBD2; abundance: many; j_gene: TRBJ2-2; CDR3aa: CASSYLPSGVNTGELFF; CDR3nt: TGTGCCAGCAGTTACTTACCTAGCGGGGTGAACACCGGGGAGCTGTTTTTT
v_gene: TRBV5-1; d_gene: -; abundance: -; j_gene: TRBJ2-2; CDR3aa: CASSFREATGELFF; CDR3nt: TGCGCCAGCAGCTTCCGGGAAGCTACCGGGGAGCTGTTTTTT
v_gene: TRBV7-2; d_gene: -; abundance: many; j_gene: TRBJ1-1; CDR3aa: CASSLTKIEAFF; CDR3nt: TGTGCCAGCAGCTTGACCAAAATTGAAGCTTTCTTT
v_gene: TRBV11-2; d_gene: -; abundance: few; j_gene: TRBJ2-3; CDR3aa: CASSLDSGDTQYF; CDR3nt: TGTGCCAGCAGCTTAGATTCGGGTGATACGCAGTATTTT
v_gene: TRBV6-5; d_gene: TRBD2; abundance: many; j_gene: TRBJ2-3; CDR3aa: CASTPSGASTDTQYF; CDR3nt: TGTGCCAGCACCCCTAGCGGGGCTAGCACAGATACGCAGTATTTT
v_gene: TRBV11-2; d_gene: TRBD1; abundance: many; j_gene: TRBJ2-5; CDR3aa: CASSLGTGGEETQYF; CDR3nt: TGTGCCAGCAGCCTCGGGACAGGGGGCGAAGAGACCCAGTACTTC
v_gene: TRBV12-3/TRBV12-4; d_gene: -; abundance: few; j_gene: TRBJ1-2; CDR3aa: CASRGGTAYYGYTF; CDR3nt: TGTGCCAGCCGGGGTGGGACGGCATACTATGGCTACACCTTC
v_gene: TRBV5-1; d_gene: -; abundance: many; j_gene: TRBJ1-2; CDR3aa: CASSLDNAYGYTF; CDR3nt: TGCGCCAGCAGCTTGGACAACGCATATGGCTACACCTTC
v_gene: TRBV5-1; d_gene: TRBD2; abundance: -; j_gene: TRBJ2-3; CDR3aa: CASTPGLAGNTQYF; CDR3nt: TGCGCCAGCACCCCGGGACTAGCCGGAAATACGCAGTATTTT
v_gene: TRBV4-3; d_gene: -; abundance: few; j_gene: TRBJ1-3; CDR3aa: CASSQVHGNTIYF; CDR3nt: TGCGCCAGCAGCCAAGTTCACGGAAACACCATATATTTT
v_gene: TRBV20-1; d_gene: -; abundance: many; j_gene: TRBJ2-1; CDR3aa: CSARDGGSGIRDEQFF; CDR3nt: TGCAGTGCTAGAGATGGGGGCAGCGGGATTAGAGATGAGCAGTTCTTC
v_gene: TRBV7-2; d_gene: TRBD1; abundance: few; j_gene: TRBJ1-4; CDR3aa: CASSSPEQGWNEKLFF; CDR3nt: TGTGCCAGCAGCTCGCCCGAACAGGGGTGGAATGAAAAACTGTTTTTT
v_gene: TRBV3-1; d_gene: -; abundance: -; j_gene: TRBJ2-3; CDR3aa: CASSQDPAGRFSYTDTQYF; CDR3nt: TGTGCCAGCAGCCAAGATCCGGCGGGAAGGTTTTCCTACACAGATACGCAGTATTTT
v_gene: TRBV12-3/TRBV12-4; d_gene: TRBD2; abundance: many; j_gene: TRBJ2-1; CDR3aa: CASRPQTSGWGEQFF; CDR3nt: TGTGCCAGCAGACCCCAGACTAGCGGGTGGGGTGAGCAGTTCTTC
v_gene: TRBV7-9; d_gene: TRBD2; abundance: many; j_gene: TRBJ2-3; CDR3aa: CASSPGTSFPDTQYF; CDR3nt: TGTGCCAGCAGCCCAGGGACTAGCTTTCCAGATACGCAGTATTTT
v_gene: TRBV10-2; d_gene: -; abundance: many; j_gene: TRBJ2-5; CDR3aa: CASSESIGIQETQYF; CDR3nt: TGCGCCAGCAGTGAGTCGATAGGGATTCAAGAGACCCAGTACTTC
v_gene: TRBV14; d_gene: TRBD1; abundance: few; j_gene: TRBJ1-6; CDR3aa: CASSQDPTGFSPLHF; CDR3nt: TGTGCCAGCAGCCAAGATCCGACAGGGTTTTCACCCCTCCACTTT